This TCR beta chain was observed in a study of memory CD4+ T cells and cytomegalovirus serostatus. Study-wide findings and caveats: Of about 150 reported CMV TCRbeta sequences, under 80 were found in memory CD4+ repertoires. The CMV-associated TCR signature appears largely within the CD4+ memory repertoire.

As originally analysed: After removing out-of-frame reads, around 2,000,000 distinct TCRbeta sequences remained. Only in-frame clones appear in the TCRdb table, and some are missing; sequencing was by immunoSEQ multiplex PCR. V, J and clone size are those of that table, while D and trimming were read from the DNA. The table records about 48,000 clones, around four fifths of them present only once. The sort gate was single viable CD3+CD4+CD8-CD45RO+ cells for memory CD4+ T cells. On this clone itself: The antigen is undetermined.

Germline V CDR1 and CDR2: SGDLS, YYNGEE. Trimming at V came to 2 bases and at J to 8 bases, leaving 17 bases not matched to a gene. CDR3 length: 18 residues. Sequencing was carried out using memory CD4+ T cells from blood. This TCR derives from an adult in good health and CMV-seronegative. The V and J genes are TRBV9 and TRBJ2-1, with 9 nucleotides matching TRBD2. The CDR3 protein is CASSVGLAAPSWWDEQFF. Here the CDR3 DNA reads TGTGCCAGCAGCGTGGGACTAGCAGCCCCCTCCTGGTGGGATGAGCAGTTCTTC.